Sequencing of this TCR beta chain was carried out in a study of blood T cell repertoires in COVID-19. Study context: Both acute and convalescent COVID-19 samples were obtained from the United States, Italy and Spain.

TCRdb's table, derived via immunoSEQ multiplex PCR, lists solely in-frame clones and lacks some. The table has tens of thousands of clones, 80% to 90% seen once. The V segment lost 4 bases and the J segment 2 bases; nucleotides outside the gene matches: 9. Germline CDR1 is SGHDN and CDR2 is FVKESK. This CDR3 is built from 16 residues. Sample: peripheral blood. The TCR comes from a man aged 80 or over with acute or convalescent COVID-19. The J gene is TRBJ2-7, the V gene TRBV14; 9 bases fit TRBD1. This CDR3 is CASSRRTGGTPYEQYF. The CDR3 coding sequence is TGTGCCAGCAGCCGGCGCACAGGGGGCACGCCCTACGAGCAGTACTTC.